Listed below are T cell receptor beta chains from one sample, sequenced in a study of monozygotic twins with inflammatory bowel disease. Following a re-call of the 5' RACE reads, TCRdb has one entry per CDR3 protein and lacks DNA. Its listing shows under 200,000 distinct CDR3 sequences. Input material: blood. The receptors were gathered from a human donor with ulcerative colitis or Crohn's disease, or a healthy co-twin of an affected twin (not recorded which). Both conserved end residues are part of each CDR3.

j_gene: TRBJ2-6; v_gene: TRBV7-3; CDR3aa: CASSPAGNSGANVLTF
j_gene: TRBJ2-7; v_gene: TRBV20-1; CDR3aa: CSARPTSGFFQQYF
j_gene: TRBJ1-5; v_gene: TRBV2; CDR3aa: CASSPMGGQGRQPQHF
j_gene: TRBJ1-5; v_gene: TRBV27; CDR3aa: CASSQIEGDGPQHF
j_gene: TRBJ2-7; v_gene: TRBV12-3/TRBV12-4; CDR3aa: CASTGTSGKWSSYEQYF
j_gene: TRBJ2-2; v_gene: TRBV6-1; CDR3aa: CASQPGLALGTGELFF
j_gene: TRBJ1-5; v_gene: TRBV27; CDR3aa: CASSLRQGGNQPQHF
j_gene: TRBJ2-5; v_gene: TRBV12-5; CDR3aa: CASGFRTSGLQETQYF
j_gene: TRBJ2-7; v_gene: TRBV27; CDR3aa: CVSSLTGYHEQYF
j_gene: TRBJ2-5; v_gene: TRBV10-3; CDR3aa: CAISDGTSGRGEGEETQYF
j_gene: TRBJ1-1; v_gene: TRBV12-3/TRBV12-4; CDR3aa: CASSYDSPTDGAFF
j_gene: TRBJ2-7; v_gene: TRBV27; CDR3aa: CASSAGQVIYEQYF
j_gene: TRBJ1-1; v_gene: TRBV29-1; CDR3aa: CSVVVSTEAFF
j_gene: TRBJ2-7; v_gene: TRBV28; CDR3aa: CASSLPPGGNPYEQYF
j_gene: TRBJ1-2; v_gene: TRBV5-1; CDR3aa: CASSFEVPGIGDGYTF
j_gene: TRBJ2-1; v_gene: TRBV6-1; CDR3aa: CASPPLAGGPYNEQFF
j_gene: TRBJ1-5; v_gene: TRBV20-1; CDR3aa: CSARDLYQYSNQPQHF
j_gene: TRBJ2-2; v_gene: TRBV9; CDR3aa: CASSVGDYPGTGELFF
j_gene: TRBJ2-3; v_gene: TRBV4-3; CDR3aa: CASSQGILGTDTQYF
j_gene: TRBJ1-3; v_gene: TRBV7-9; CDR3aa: CASSPGSLGNTIYF
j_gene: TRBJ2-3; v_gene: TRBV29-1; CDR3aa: CSVTGLAEGHTDTQYF
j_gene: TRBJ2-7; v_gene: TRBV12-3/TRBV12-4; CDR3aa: CASRDSGLYYEQYF
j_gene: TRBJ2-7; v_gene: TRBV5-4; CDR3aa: CASSPSLSSFSYEQYF
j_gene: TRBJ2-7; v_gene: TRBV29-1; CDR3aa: CSAVGGRERYEQYF
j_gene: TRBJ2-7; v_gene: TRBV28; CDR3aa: CASSFGGGGVPYEQYF
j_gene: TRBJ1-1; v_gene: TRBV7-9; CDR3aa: CASSPRTGVSTEALF
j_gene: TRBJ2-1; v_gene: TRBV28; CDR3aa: CASTSSGLDSSYNEQFF
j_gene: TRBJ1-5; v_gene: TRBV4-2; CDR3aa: CASSQVLGEPQHF
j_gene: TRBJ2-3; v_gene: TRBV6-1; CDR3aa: CASLTGLAGPMSTDTQYF
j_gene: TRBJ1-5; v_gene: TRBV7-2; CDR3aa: CASSFDRGNQPQHF
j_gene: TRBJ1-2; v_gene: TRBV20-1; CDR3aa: CSADLRDRGAGYGYTF
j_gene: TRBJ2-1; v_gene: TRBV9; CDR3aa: CASSVASDNEQFF
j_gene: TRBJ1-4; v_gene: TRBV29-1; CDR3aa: CSVGQGASEKLFF
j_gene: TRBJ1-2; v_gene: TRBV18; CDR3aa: CASSEDREDNYGYTF
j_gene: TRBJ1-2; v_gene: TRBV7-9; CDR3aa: CASSPGGPNYGYTF
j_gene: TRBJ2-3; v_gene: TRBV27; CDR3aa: CASSLLGEPSTDTQYF
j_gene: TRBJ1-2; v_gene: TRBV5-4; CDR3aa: CASSPPGVNYGYTF
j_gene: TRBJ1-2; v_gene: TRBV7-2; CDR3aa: CASSLVSAQANYGYTF
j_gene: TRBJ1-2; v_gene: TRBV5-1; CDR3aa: CASSLAGTDPNGYTF
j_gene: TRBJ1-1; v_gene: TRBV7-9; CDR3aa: CASSLDPVSITEAFF
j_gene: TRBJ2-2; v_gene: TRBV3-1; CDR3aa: CASNPGRNTGELFF
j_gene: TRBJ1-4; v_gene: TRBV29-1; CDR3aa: CSGTRGNEKLFF
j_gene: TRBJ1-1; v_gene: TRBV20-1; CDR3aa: CSAREHEIGNTEAFF
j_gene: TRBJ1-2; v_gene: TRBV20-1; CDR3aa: CSAGTVAFYGYTF
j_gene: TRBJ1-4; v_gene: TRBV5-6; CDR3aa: CASSSGGVEKLFF
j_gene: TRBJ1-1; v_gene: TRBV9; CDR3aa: CASSVEAGSHTEAFF
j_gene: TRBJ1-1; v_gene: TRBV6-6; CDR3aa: CASRPDRATEAFF
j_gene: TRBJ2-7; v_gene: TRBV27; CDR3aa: CASSWSGAYEQYF
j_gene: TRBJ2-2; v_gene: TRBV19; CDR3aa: CASSPQRDTGELFF
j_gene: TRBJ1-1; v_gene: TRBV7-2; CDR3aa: CASTATGFVNTEAFF
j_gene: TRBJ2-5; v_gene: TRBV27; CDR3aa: CASSFLGQTQYF